This T cell receptor beta chain was profiled in a study of CD8+CD57+ T cells in acquired aplastic anemia (dated by TCRdb to 2016 to 2019). About the study as a whole: A mean of around 3 ug of DNA, ranging from roughly 0.19 to 30 ug, was extracted from sorted CD4+ and CD8+ cells. An average of approximately 10 million reads for CD4+ cells and approximately 11 million reads for CD8+ cells was obtained from healthy donor samples.

In this study, sorted CD4+ and CD8+ T cells from the blood of healthy subjects and of severe aplastic anemia patients had their TCR repertoires deep-sequenced. Ficoll-Paque density gradient centrifugation was used to isolate peripheral blood mononuclear cells. Before DNA extraction, CD4+ and CD8+ T cells were sorted with FACS or magnetic beads. This clonotype came up many times. Its binding antigen is unknown. Base qualities were left out, and no much larger clone turns up one base away. The CDR1 and CDR2 encoded by the germline V gene are SGHRS and YFSETQ. Spanning cysteine to phenylalanine, the CDR3 consists of 16 amino acids. The DNA shown is the 48-base CDR3, in frame from base 1. A distance of 18 bases separates the germline ends of V and J, which lose 0 bases and 5 bases respectively. Genomic DNA served as template for TCR beta VDJ combination and CDR3 sequence profiling. TCR repertoire sequencing was run on an Illumina HiSeq 2000. The original pipeline was this. Repertoire assessment relied on Simpson's diversity index, CDR3 size and DJ length profiles, and TRBV/TRBJ rearrangement plots. The most abundant DNA sequence in the deep sequencing data was defined as the immunodominant clone. CDR3 amino acid sequences were screened for sharing across subjects and were compared with published repertoires and the VDJdb database. Starting from the raw public reads, TCRdb applied fastp trimming at Q25, assembled clones with MiXCR and retained in-frame beta chains. Identical CDR3 proteins give one entry, which carries the most common genes and DNA. The V and J calls reflect TCRdb's pipeline rather than the authors' work. In all, the sample holds about 210,000 distinct CDR3 sequences, and about 37% of those were seen once. The top ten constitute 1% to 1.3% of the sample.

The investigation overall reported the following: CD8+ Simpson's diversity did not differ significantly between patients and healthy controls (P=0.060). Approximately 31 CD8+ CDR3 sequences were found in both patients and controls but appeared to be highly expressed in patients and within the immunodominant clones of the patients.

The chain was built from TRBV5-1 and TRBJ2-7, with a tentative D gene TRBD2 over 6 matching bases. Sequenced material: sorted CD4+, CD8+, or CD8+CD57+ T cells (not recorded which) from PBMCs. This clonotype originated in a human donor in good health, serving as a control. In nucleotide form, the sequence is TGCGCCAGCAGCTTGGCCACTGGGGGGTCCGGGGACGAGCAGTACTTC. This gives the protein CASSLATGGSGDEQYF. Beyond the CDR3, the reference TRBV5-1 and TRBJ2-7 genes provide the residues; the full variable domain reads: KAGVTQTPRYLIKTRGQQVTLSCSPISGHRSVSWYQQTPGQGLQFLFEYFSETQRNKGNFPGRFSGRQFSNSRSEMNVSTLELGDSALYLCASSLATGGSGDEQYFGPGTRLTVT.